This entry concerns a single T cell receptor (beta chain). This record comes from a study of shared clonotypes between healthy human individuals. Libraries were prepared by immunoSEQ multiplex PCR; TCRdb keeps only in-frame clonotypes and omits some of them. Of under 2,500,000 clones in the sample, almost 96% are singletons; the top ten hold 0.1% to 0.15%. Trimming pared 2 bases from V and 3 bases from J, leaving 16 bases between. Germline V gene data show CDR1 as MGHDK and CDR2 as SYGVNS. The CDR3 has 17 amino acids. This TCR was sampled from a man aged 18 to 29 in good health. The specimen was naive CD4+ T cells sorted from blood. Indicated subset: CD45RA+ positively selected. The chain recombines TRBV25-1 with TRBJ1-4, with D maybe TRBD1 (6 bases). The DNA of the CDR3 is TGTGCCAGCAGTGAAGGCTCCTGGACAGCTGCTAATGAAAAACTGTTTTTT. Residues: CASSEGSWTAANEKLFF.